A selection of T cell receptor beta chains follows, all from one sample in a study of shared clonotypes between healthy human individuals. Sequenced by immunoSEQ multiplex PCR; TCRdb stores in-frame clones only, minus some. Of 1,400,000 or so clones listed, around 98.5% are singletons. The material sequenced was naive CD4+ T cells sorted from blood. These receptors originate from a man under 40 in good health. Each CDR3 is given with its conserved first and last residue. A D gene is named only where the DNA matches it firmly. Some rows mark clone size as missing; the rest say once, few, many or name a class of expanded clone.

.,.,TRBV6-5,TRBJ2-3,TGTGCCAGCGAGGGGGGAGGGGGAAATACGCAGTATTTT,CASEGGGGNTQYF
.,TRBD2,TRBV5-1,TRBJ2-7,TGCGCCAGCAGCATAGTAGCGGGAGAGGGGGTCGAGCAGTACTTC,CASSIVAGEGVEQYF
.,.,TRBV29-1,TRBJ2-1,TGCAGCGCACTCTTGGCCAGTCAGAGCTCCTACAATGAGCAGTTCTTC,CSALLASQSSYNEQFF
.,.,TRBV11-2,TRBJ1-4,TGTGCCAGCACCCCGAGATTTTTCTCAACTAATGAAAAACTGTTTTTT,CASTPRFFSTNEKLFF
.,.,TRBV5-1,TRBJ2-7,TGCGCCAGCAGCTTGAGTTCTAACGAGCAGTACTTC,CASSLSSNEQYF
.,.,TRBV13,TRBJ2-3,TGTGCCAGCAGCTTCCTAGGGGCAGATACGCAGTATTTT,CASSFLGADTQYF
.,TRBD2,TRBV7-8,TRBJ2-1,TGTGCCAGCAGCTTACGCCGACAGCCCCTCGGCGGGAGCTCCTACAATGAGCAGTTCTTC,CASSLRRQPLGGSSYNEQFF
.,.,TRBV6-5,TRBJ2-2,TGTGCCAGCAGTTACTCTCCGGTGAACACCGGGGAGCTGTTTTTT,CASSYSPVNTGELFF
.,.,TRBV28,TRBJ1-4,TGTGCCAGCAGCCCAGGGAGGAAACTGTTTTTT,CASSPGRKLFF
many,.,TRBV7-9,TRBJ2-5,TGTGCCAGCAGCCCTCAGGGGGAGACCCAGTACTTC,CASSPQGETQYF
.,.,TRBV6-5,TRBJ2-7,TGTGCCAGCAGTCTAACGCACGCAGGGAACGAGCAGTACTTC,CASSLTHAGNEQYF
.,.,TRBV15,TRBJ2-2,TGTGCCACCAGCGGCCCTGTGACAGCTACGAACACCGGGGAGCTGTTTTTT,CATSGPVTATNTGELFF
.,.,TRBV7-9,TRBJ2-5,TGTGCCAGCAGCCAGCCGGGACTGGATAAAGAGACCCAGTACTTC,CASSQPGLDKETQYF
.,.,TRBV4-3,TRBJ2-1,TGCGCCAGCAGCCCAGAGTTAGGCTCCTACAATGAGCAGTTCTTC,CASSPELGSYNEQFF
.,TRBD1,TRBV7-6,TRBJ1-4,TGTGCCAGCAGCTTTAAAGCCGGGACAGACCCTGCAACTAATGAAAAACTGTTTTTT,CASSFKAGTDPATNEKLFF
.,.,TRBV7-6,TRBJ2-7,TGTGCCAGCAGCTTAGCGGCAACTTACGAGCAGTACTTC,CASSLAATYEQYF
.,TRBD1,TRBV6-5,TRBJ2-7,TGTGCCAGCAGTTACCGGGACAGGTGGTACGAGCAGTACTTC,CASSYRDRWYEQYF
.,TRBD2,TRBV5-1,TRBJ2-3,TGCGCCAGCAGTCCGACTAGCGGGAGTTGGGAAGATACGCAGTATTTT,CASSPTSGSWEDTQYF
.,TRBD1,TRBV7-9,TRBJ1-1,TGTGCCAGCAGCTTAGGAGGGAAAAGCGGGGTAGGGGGCCTGGAAGCTTTCTTT,CASSLGGKSGVGGLEAFF
.,.,TRBV19,TRBJ1-4,TGTGCCAGTAGTGCCGGTGGAAATGAAAAACTGTTTTTT,CASSAGGNEKLFF
.,TRBD1,TRBV9,TRBJ2-1,TGTGCCAGCAGCGAAACAGGGGGAAGGACGAATGAGCAGTTCTTC,CASSETGGRTNEQFF
.,TRBD1,TRBV28,TRBJ1-1,TGTGCCAGCAGTCCTCTGGACAGGGCTGAATACACTGAAGCTTTCTTT,CASSPLDRAEYTEAFF
.,.,TRBV6-9,TRBJ1-4,TGTGCCAGCAGTTATTCTGGGGTTACAGTTTCTGGTGAAAAACTGTTTTTT,CASSYSGVTVSGEKLFF
.,.,TRBV7-2,TRBJ2-7,TGTGCCAGCAGCCTACTTTGGAGCGGGTTCCCCTACGAGCAGTACTTC,CASSLLWSGFPYEQYF
.,.,TRBV7-2,TRBJ1-1,TGTGCCAGCAGCTCCTGGTTCGAAGCTTTCTTT,CASSSWFEAFF
.,.,TRBV4-1,TRBJ1-5,TGCGCCAGCAGCCAAGCTCCACATGGGCGCGGCCAGCCCCAGCATTTT,CASSQAPHGRGQPQHF
.,.,TRBV28,TRBJ1-2,TGTGCCAGCAGACCGTCCGGGGTCGGCAGGGAGTTAAATGGCTACACCTTC,CASRPSGVGRELNGYTF
.,.,TRBV27,TRBJ1-2,TGTGCCAGCAGTAAAGGGGGTGACTATGGCTACACCTTC,CASSKGGDYGYTF
.,TRBD1,TRBV5-4,TRBJ2-7,TGTGCCAGCAGCCTCAGGAGGACAGGGGAGGGCGAGCAGTACTTC,CASSLRRTGEGEQYF
.,.,TRBV5-1,TRBJ2-5,TGCGCCAGCAGCTGGCTACTGCACCAAGAGACCCAGTACTTC,CASSWLLHQETQYF
.,TRBD1,TRBV6-1,TRBJ2-7,TGTGCCAGCAGGGCTCGGGACAGGGTGGCCTACGAGCAGTACTTC,CASRARDRVAYEQYF
.,.,TRBV5-4,TRBJ2-7,TGTGCCAGCAGCTTGGAGCCCAATTCCTACGAGCAGTACTTC,CASSLEPNSYEQYF
.,TRBD1,TRBV19,TRBJ1-4,TGTGCCAGTAGTGGAGACAGGGTGAGAAATGAAAAACTGTTTTTT,CASSGDRVRNEKLFF
.,.,TRBV9,TRBJ2-5,TGTGCCAGCAGCGTAGCCGCAGGGGCCAAAGAGACCCAGTACTTC,CASSVAAGAKETQYF
.,TRBD2,TRBV5-6,TRBJ2-7,TGTGCCAGCAGCGAAGCCGGGACTATCTCCTACGAGCAGTACTTC,CASSEAGTISYEQYF
.,TRBD1,TRBV4-1,TRBJ2-5,TGCGCCAGCAGCCAAAGGACAGGCCAAGAGACCCAGTACTTC,CASSQRTGQETQYF
.,TRBD1,TRBV18,TRBJ2-7,TGTGCCAGCTCACCACGTACAGGGGCAAACGAGCAGTACTTC,CASSPRTGANEQYF
.,TRBD1,TRBV18,TRBJ2-6,TGTGCCAGCCCCCCTCCGGGACAGGGGGCTGCTGGGGCCAACGTCCTGACTTTC,CASPPPGQGAAGANVLTF
.,.,TRBV28,TRBJ2-7,TGTGCCAGCGGGTACTGGGAGCAGTACTTC,CASGYWEQYF
.,.,TRBV28,TRBJ1-1,TGTGCCAGCAGTTCGGGAGGGAGAGCTTTCTTT,CASSSGGRAFF
.,TRBD2,TRBV28,TRBJ2-3,TGTGCCAGCAGTCTCAGGACTAGCGGGGGTGATACGCAGTATTTT,CASSLRTSGGDTQYF
.,.,TRBV6-5,TRBJ2-1,TGTGCCAGCAGTTACCCGGGGCCGGGTGTTCATGAGCAGTTCTTC,CASSYPGPGVHEQFF
.,TRBD2,TRBV12-5,TRBJ2-5,TGTGCTAGTGCCGAAAGACTAGCGGGAGGAGAGACCCAGTACTTC,CASAERLAGGETQYF
.,.,TRBV5-1,TRBJ1-1,TGCGCCAGCAGCTTGGCCGGGACGGAGGTATTAGAAGCTTTCTTT,CASSLAGTEVLEAFF
.,TRBD2,TRBV6-1,TRBJ2-7,TGTGCCAGCAGTGACACCGGGACTAGCGGGAGTTACGAGCAGTACTTC,CASSDTGTSGSYEQYF
.,.,TRBV25-1,TRBJ1-4,TGTGCCAGCAGTAAGACAGCCCAAGTGGAAAAACTGTTTTTT,CASSKTAQVEKLFF
once,TRBD2,TRBV10-2,TRBJ2-3,TGCGCCAGCAGGGGTAGACCGGGACTAGCGGGAGGGGGTGTCACAGATACGCAGTATTTT,CASRGRPGLAGGGVTDTQYF
.,.,TRBV20-1,TRBJ2-5,TGCAGCCCGAGGTACCAAGAGACCCAGTACTTC,CSPRYQETQYF
.,TRBD2,TRBV5-1,TRBJ2-1,TGCGCCAGCAGCTTGGTACTAGCGGGAGAGAATGAGCAGTTCTTC,CASSLVLAGENEQFF
.,.,TRBV7-6,TRBJ2-2,TGTGCCAGCAGCCGATACCACTCGGTCGAGACCGGGGAGCTGTTTTTT,CASSRYHSVETGELFF
.,.,TRBV4-1,TRBJ2-3,TGCGCCAGCGCCCACGGGACCGCCGCCACAGATACGCAGTATTTT,CASAHGTAATDTQYF
.,TRBD1,TRBV27,TRBJ2-5,TGTGCCAGCAGTTTAGGTGTGGGACAGGGGTTGGAGACCCAGTACTTC,CASSLGVGQGLETQYF
.,.,TRBV6-4,TRBJ2-1,TGTGCCAGCAGTGCGGGATACAATGAGCAGTTCTTC,CASSAGYNEQFF